Sequencing of this TCR beta chain was carried out in a study of T-cell memory formation after mild COVID-19. The study, taken as a whole, reports: Clones that contracted from day 15 to 85 had balanced CD4/CD8; later expanders were CD4+ biased. In pre-infection memory, a portion of responding clones appeared, which suggested that cross-reactive memory joined.

MiXCR was run by TCRdb on the 5' RACE reads, yielding one entry per CDR3 protein. The sample contains roughly 120,000 distinct CDR3 sequences, roughly 15% of which appear only once. This clonotype was recorded a few times. The antigen is undetermined. The CDR3 has 15 residues. V was trimmed by 3 bases and J by 3 bases, leaving 14 bases between them. The V gene's germline CDR1 is ENHRY and CDR2 SYGVKD. The sequenced sample consisted of PBMCs or a T cell subset sorted from them (not recorded which). J is TRBJ1-2 and V is TRBV10-3; D is perhaps TRBD1 (5 bases). This receptor was identified in an adult woman who had mild COVID-19 (a few samples of this study predate the infection). Cell type and time point are not known. The CDR3 region is CAISEGDQVYYGYTF. The CDR3, as DNA: TGTGCCATCAGTGAAGGGGACCAAGTATACTATGGCTACACCTTC.